Presented here are 3 T cell receptor beta chains from one specimen sequenced in a study of T cells in Graves' hyperthyroidism and ophthalmopathy. Researchers amplified the TCR beta CDR3 regions from RNA transcripts. Researchers ran a first-round RT-PCR on the TCR CDR3 using the HTBI primer set. MiXCR, applied by TCRdb to the multiplex PCR reads, yields one record per CDR3 protein. The sample lists around 440,000 distinct CDR3 sequences, approximately 14% occurring once. Specimen: blood. Source of these receptors: a woman aged 18-35 years with Graves' hyperthyroidism.

This clonotype was recorded at least ten times. The chain recombines TRBV20-1 with TRBJ1-4, with TRBD1 as a possible D gene (5 bases). This CDR3 is built from 14 residues. Trimming stripped 1 base from V and 0 bases from J, with 6 bases between. The germline V gene has CDR1 DFQATT and CDR2 SNEGSKA (reference sequence). This chain's CDR3 is CSARGGATNEKLFF. CDR3 sequence (DNA): TGCAGTGCTAGAGGAGGGGCAACTAATGAAAAACTGTTTTTT.

This clonotype was observed many times. The chain has TRBV5-5 and TRBJ2-1; a weak D match, TRBD2 (5 bases). CDR3 length equals 14 residues. From germline, CDR1 is SGHKS and CDR2 YYEKEE (reference sequence). V lost 0 bases and J lost 5, with 9 bases in between. The CDR3 coding sequence is TGTGCCAGCAGCTTGGGGTCTAGCAACAATGAGCAGTTCTTC. Translated, it gives CASSLGSSNNEQFF.

The chain combines TRBV6-5 with TRBJ2-1, with 8 bases fitting TRBD1. This CDR3 contains 15 residues. The V segment lost 3 bases and the J segment 7 bases; nucleotides outside the gene matches: 8. In germline, CDR1 is MNHEY, CDR2 SVGAGI. The CDR3 sequence is CASSYGQGASNEQFF. Written as DNA, the CDR3 is TGTGCCAGCAGTTATGGGCAGGGGGCGAGTAATGAGCAGTTCTTC.